The present entry profiles one TCR beta chain with its context. This sample is part of a study of blood T cell repertoires in COVID-19. Study as a whole: T cells, B-cell-depleted T cells, or PBMCs supplied cDNA or gDNA.

Assay: immunoSEQ multiplex PCR; the TCRdb copy retains only in-frame clones and omits some. The data hold approximately 300,000 clones, with approximately 84% observed a single time. The CDR3 covers 15 residues. Trimming removed 5 bases from V and 1 base from J; junction bases left unmatched: 6. CDR1 is SGHTA, CDR2 FQGTGA, per germline. Sequencing used PBMCs or T cells enriched from blood (not recorded which). The rearrangement uses TRBV7-3 and TRBJ1-1; 8 bases match TRBD1. The receptor was derived from a woman under 30 who had recovered from COVID-19. The CDR3 is CASSAVTGGNTEAFF. For the CDR3, the DNA is TGTGCCAGCAGCGCCGTCACAGGGGGGAACACTGAAGCTTTCTTT. The whole variable domain, remainder taken from reference TRBV7-3 and TRBJ1-1, is GAGVSQTPSNKVTEKGKYVELRCDPISGHTALYWYRQSLGQGPEFLIYFQGTGAADDSGLPNDRFFAVRPEGSVSTLKIQRTERGDSAVYLCASSAVTGGNTEAFFGQGTRLTVV.